The clone carrying this TCR beta chain was observed many times. Antigen: not known. The entry originates in a study of post-analysis software for immune sequencing data. About the study: Included courses were relapsing-remitting and secondary progressive multiple sclerosis; progressive-relapsing multiple sclerosis was also included.

Whole-study findings and limits: Same-batch samples co-clustered strongly by F measure. Normalized Chao1 diversity was significantly lower in multiple sclerosis patients than in controls.

Each TCR beta cDNA library carried unique molecular identifiers. T cells numbering about 0.9 to 10 million yielded cDNA molecules that totaled approximately 500,000. TCRdb reprocessed the PCR reads via MiXCR and lists one record per CDR3 protein. The sample contains around 200,000 distinct CDR3 sequences, 29% of which appear only once. This clonotype was sampled from a girl aged 2 to 17 with multiple sclerosis. The specimen sequenced was blood.

For the CDR3, the DNA is TGTGCCAGCAGTGAATGGGCGGAAAATGAGCAGTTCTTC. Its translation: CASSEWAENEQFF. The V gene is TRBV25-1, the J gene TRBJ2-1, with no clear D. Germline CDR1 is MGHDK and CDR2 is SYGVNS. The CDR3 is made up of 13 amino acids. V was trimmed by 1 base and J by 7 bases, leaving 8 bases between them.